This T cell receptor (beta chain) was sequenced during a study of blood T cell repertoires in COVID-19. The wider study: Sample material is recorded as cDNA or gDNA derived from T cells, B-cell-depleted T cells, or PBMCs.

CDR3 length: 16 residues. The germline V and J ends were trimmed by 4 bases and 0 bases, with 13 bases remaining between them. Germline CDR1 is LGHNA and CDR2 is YNFKEQ. Source study methods: Reference gene primer amplification gave estimated nucleated cell counts. Here immunoSEQ multiplex PCR was the method, and the copy in TCRdb shows in-frame clones only, minus some. The DNA gave D and trimming, while V, J and clone size come from that table. The sample includes approximately 74,000 clones, almost 80% of them seen just once. This receptor was taken from a man between 60 and 75 years old with acute or convalescent COVID-19. The gene calls are TRBV4-2 and TRBJ1-5, with D perhaps TRBD1 (6 bases). The sequenced material came from peripheral blood. The CDR3, as DNA: TGTGCCAGCAGCCGATCCGGGACAAATAGCAATCAGCCCCAGCATTTT. This codes for CASSRSGTNSNQPQHF.